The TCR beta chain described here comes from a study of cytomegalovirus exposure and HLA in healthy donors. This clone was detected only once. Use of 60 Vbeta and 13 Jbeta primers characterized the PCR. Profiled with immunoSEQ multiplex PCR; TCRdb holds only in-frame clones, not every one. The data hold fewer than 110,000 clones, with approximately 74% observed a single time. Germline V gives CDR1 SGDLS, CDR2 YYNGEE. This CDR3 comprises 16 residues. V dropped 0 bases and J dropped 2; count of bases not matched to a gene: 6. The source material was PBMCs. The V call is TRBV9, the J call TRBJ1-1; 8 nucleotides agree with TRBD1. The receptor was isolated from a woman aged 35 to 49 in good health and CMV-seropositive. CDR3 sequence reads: CASSVGGTGSNTEAFF. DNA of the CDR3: TGTGCCAGCAGCGTAGGCGGGACAGGAAGCAACACTGAAGCTTTCTTT.